The T cell receptor (beta chain) described here comes from a study of Tregs in tolerant kidney transplant recipients (dated by TCRdb to the late 2010s). The study in broad terms: The transplants used related donors along with nonmyeloablative bone marrow transplantation, and in the human trials mixed chimerism was transient. The study used TCRbeta sequencing to identify donor-specific regulatory T cells before combined kidney and bone marrow transplantation, then tracked those cells after transplant. The paper's findings and limits, for the study overall: Expanding Tregs with activated donor B cells appeared to identify the most biologically relevant and donor-specific TCRbeta repertoire. The study was constrained by small patient numbers, and validation of the findings is required in larger populations and under other immunosuppression protocols. Because the PCR primers were changed over time for some patients, nucleotide-level comparison could not be performed across the samples from those patients. Although technical replication error seemed to be minimal, the question of biological reproducibility was not addressed directly. Donor-specific Treg expansion exceeded global Treg expansion in tolerant patients, suggesting antigen-driven rather than nonspecific expansion.

For TCRbeta CDR3 sequencing, genomic DNA was extracted from sorted cells using the QIAGEN DNeasy Blood and Tissue Kit. High-throughput TCRbeta CDR3 sequencing, including PCR amplification with bias correction and internal controls, was performed commercially through immunoSEQ. Per the authors' processing: Unique productive TCRbeta sequences were defined by CDR3 nucleotide sequence where primers matched, otherwise by CDR3 amino acid sequence with Vbeta and Jbeta genes. A sequence counted as donor-reactive if, in CFSE-low cells, the sequence had a frequency of at least 0.01% and was expanded at least 5-fold compared with unstimulated cells. Repertoire divergence was quantified by Jensen-Shannon divergence calculated from the top 100 TCRbeta sequences ranked by frequency. For samples with multiple sequencing runs, sorting error was corrected in each run separately before the runs were combined. TCRdb obtained this table from immuneACCESS and retained in-frame rearrangements with V and J assigned. These tables miss some clones; where compared with another copy, unresolved V genes account for less than half of the shortfall, and the remainder is unexplained. For V, J and clone size, that table is used; D and trimming come from the DNA. The sample table includes about 2,600 clones. About 5.2% of the sample goes to the ten largest clones.

V is reduced by 3 bases and J by 2 bases, leaving a spacing of 9 bases between them. From the cysteine through the phenylalanine, the CDR3 covers 14 amino acids. The DNA covers only part of the CDR3, 33 bases in frame from base 1. No count is given, but going by its frequency this clone is medium-sized (0.01 to 0.1%). This receptor's antigen is unknown. The observed sequence ends 3 residues before the CDR3 terminus, with the missing tail filled in from the germline J gene. The sample's time point label, in plain terms: blood sample drawn before combined kidney and bone marrow transplant. For bulk CFSE mixed lymphocyte reactions, CFSE-labeled recipient PBMCs were cocultured for approximately six days with irradiated donor PBMCs and were then stained for CD3/CD4/CD8 and FACS-sorted. The patients were a few recipients of combined kidney and bone marrow transplants from the ITN036ST trial, and samples were available only from these trial subjects. Healthy control blood was processed by Ficoll density gradient to PBMCs and cryopreserved; patient PBMCs were collected before and after transplant.

The sequencing here drew on CD8+ T cells from blood cultured with allogeneic cells, taken before the transplant. The sequence links TRBV12-3 or TRBV12-4 to TRBJ2-3; a confident D gene designation cannot be given. The clonotype originates from a human patient who received a combined kidney and bone marrow transplant. The CDR3 reads CASSFPSYTDTQYF. CDR3 DNA (partial): TGTGCCAGCAGTTTCCCCTCGTACACAGATACG.